This record covers a single TCR beta chain. Deletions cut 5 bases from V and 1 base from J, with 5 bases between. Germline values: CDR1 DFQATT, CDR2 SNEGSKA (reference sequence). The CDR3 runs to 11 residues. The data were obtained in a study of tumor and adjacent non-tumor tissue in lung cancer. The library came from three nested PCR rounds adapted from ARM-PCR protocols. Each CDR3 protein is one row after TCRdb ran MiXCR on the multiplex PCR reads. Of over 110,000 distinct CDR3 sequences in the sample, roughly 66% are singletons; the top ten hold 15% to 20%. RNA was extracted from bulk tissue without any cell sorting.

The chain uses TRBV20-1 and TRBJ2-5; unclear D gene. The receptor was isolated from a man aged 55 to 69 with small cell lung cancer. The specimen sequenced was lung tumor tissue. The CDR3 coding sequence is TGCAGTGCTTCCCCCCAAGAGACCCAGTACTTC. Translating it yields CSASPQETQYF.